This TCR beta chain was sequenced in a study of CD8 T cells in ankylosing spondylitis. Overall study findings and caveats: Clones that were linked to disease were CD8+ and were relatively rare in peripheral blood. Blood from ankylosing spondylitis patients appeared to carry a characteristic roughly 8-variant TCR beta motif.

Preparation of TCR beta libraries was done by quantitative 5'-RACE with molecular barcodes. TCRdb recomputed calls from the 5' RACE reads with MiXCR, one row per CDR3 protein. The sample consists of 130,000 or so distinct CDR3 sequences, roughly 17% of them appearing once. Only a few counts were recorded for this clonotype. Its target is not known. V gave up 7 bases and J gave up 4 bases, with 20 bases separating them. The CDR3 is made up of 15 amino acids. Material: blood, either unsorted or a sorted T cell fraction (not recorded which). The chain couples TRBV12-3 or TRBV12-4 to TRBJ2-7; either TRBD1 or TRBD2 may supply D (7 bases each). The clonotype originates from a male donor with ankylosing spondylitis. This chain's CDR3 is CASKGVGRGGYEQYF. CDR3 sequence (DNA): TGTGCCAGCAAAGGGGTTGGCAGGGGGGGGTACGAGCAGTACTTC.